This T cell receptor (beta chain) was documented in a study of T cells in Graves' hyperthyroidism and ophthalmopathy. The CDR3 is made up of 12 amino acids. Per germline, CDR1 LGHDT and CDR2 YNNKEL (reference sequence). V was shortened by 3 bases and J by 11 bases, with 10 bases between the two germline ends. It was RNA transcripts that yielded the amplified TCR beta CDR3 regions. First-round RT-PCR with HTBI primers amplified the TCR CDR3 region. TCRdb recomputed calls from the multiplex PCR reads with MiXCR, one row per CDR3 protein. The repertoire holds 380,000 or so distinct CDR3 sequences, with 14% as singletons.

The sequence derives from a woman aged 25 to 39 with Graves' hyperthyroidism. The sequenced sample consisted of blood. The chain joins TRBV3-1 to TRBJ2-2; D is uncertain. The CDR3 bases are TGTGCCAGCAGCCAGTCGGGCCAAGAGCTGTTTTTT. This codes for CASSQSGQELFF.